The T cell receptor beta chain under discussion was sequenced for a study of monozygotic twins with inflammatory bowel disease. Findings and limits, study-wide: Sharing of clonotypes with others was lower in IBD patients than in healthy twins, and this was especially so with disease activity.

The germline CDR1 and CDR2 sequences are SGHRS and YFSETQ. This CDR3 is 15 amino acids long. Note on this clonotype: The antigen is unknown.

One entry per CDR3 protein, without DNA, is what TCRdb gives after re-calling the 5' RACE reads. The repertoire table contains 350,000 to 500,000 distinct CDR3 sequences. Input material: blood. The receptor was isolated from a human donor with ulcerative colitis or Crohn's disease, or a healthy co-twin of an affected twin (not recorded which). The chain combines TRBV5-1 with TRBJ2-3; TCRdb outputs TRBD1, but without DNA this stays unchecked. The CDR3 spells CASTRWAGGTDTQYF.